A single sample gave rise to the 6 T cell receptor beta chains below, sequenced in a study of T-cell memory formation after mild COVID-19. TCRdb independently ran MiXCR on the 5' RACE reads; one entry per CDR3 protein. The sample has 350,000 to 450,000 distinct CDR3 sequences, 20% to 30% seen once. The sequencing input was PBMCs or a T cell subset sorted from them (not recorded which). These receptors all come from an adult woman who had mild COVID-19 (a few samples of this study predate the infection). Cell type and time point are not known.

The V call is TRBV12-3 or TRBV12-4, the J call TRBJ2-2; TRBD1 matches at 7 bases. Trimming cost V 7 bases and J 11 bases; bases outside gene matches: 13. The CDR3 covers 14 residues. The CDR3 nucleotides are TGTGCCAGCACCTACCCGAACAGGGGTGGAGAGCTGTTTTTT. Encoded protein: CASTYPNRGGELFF.

The CDR3 reads CASMDGQGVAEQYF. DNA of the CDR3: TGTGCCAGTATGGACGGACAGGGTGTCGCGGAGCAGTACTTC. V usage is TRBV19 and J usage is TRBJ2-7; 8 bases are a match to TRBD1. CDR1 and CDR2 (germline): LNHDA, SQIVND (reference sequence). J was trimmed by 7 bases and V by 7 bases; bases with no gene match: 12. The CDR3 consists of 14 residues.

This chain joins TRBV12-3 or TRBV12-4 and TRBJ2-7, with D unclear. This CDR3 contains 13 residues. Trimming removed 5 bases at V and 5 bases at J, with 13 bases between. CDR3 nucleotide sequence: TGTGCCAGCAGTCTGTTAAGGGTAAACGAGCAGTACTTC. As protein: CASSLLRVNEQYF.

This clonotype was seen a few times. This chain joins TRBV9 and TRBJ1-2; D uncertain. The V end lost 4 bases, the J end lost 6 bases, and 22 bases lay between the germline ends. The germline V gene has CDR1 SGDLS and CDR2 YYNGEE. The CDR3 has 16 amino acids. CDR3 in amino acids: CASSPIAAGDFDGYTF. DNA of the CDR3: TGTGCCAGCAGCCCTATAGCCGCCGGAGATTTCGATGGCTACACCTTC. The entire variable domain, with the rest obtained from reference TRBV9 and TRBJ1-2, is as follows: DSGVTQTPKHLITATGQRVTLRCSPRSGDLSVYWYQQSLDQGLQFLIQYYNGEERAKGNILERFSAQQFPDLHSELNLSSLELGDSALYFCASSPIAAGDFDGYTFGSGTRLTVV.

This clonotype was counted a few times. CDR3 sequence: CASSATKGDNEQFF. The CDR3 DNA sequence: TGTGCCAGCAGTGCAACCAAGGGGGACAATGAGCAGTTCTTC. This rearrangement joins TRBV6-4 to TRBJ2-1; D may be TRBD1 (6 bases). The germline V gene has CDR1 MRHNA and CDR2 SNTAGT. With 4 bases removed from V and 5 bases from J, the gap between germline ends came to 12 bases. This CDR3 region has 14 residues.

This clonotype was observed a few times. The chain recombines TRBV3-1 with TRBJ1-1; possibly TRBD1 for D (5 bases). The length of the CDR3 is 14 residues. The germline V gene has CDR1 LGHDT and CDR2 YNNKEL (reference sequence). V shed 5 bases and J shed 1 base, with 11 bases lying between them. The CDR3 reads CASSYTTGNTEAFF. The CDR3 DNA sequence: TGTGCCAGCAGCTATACAACAGGGAACACTGAAGCTTTCTTT.